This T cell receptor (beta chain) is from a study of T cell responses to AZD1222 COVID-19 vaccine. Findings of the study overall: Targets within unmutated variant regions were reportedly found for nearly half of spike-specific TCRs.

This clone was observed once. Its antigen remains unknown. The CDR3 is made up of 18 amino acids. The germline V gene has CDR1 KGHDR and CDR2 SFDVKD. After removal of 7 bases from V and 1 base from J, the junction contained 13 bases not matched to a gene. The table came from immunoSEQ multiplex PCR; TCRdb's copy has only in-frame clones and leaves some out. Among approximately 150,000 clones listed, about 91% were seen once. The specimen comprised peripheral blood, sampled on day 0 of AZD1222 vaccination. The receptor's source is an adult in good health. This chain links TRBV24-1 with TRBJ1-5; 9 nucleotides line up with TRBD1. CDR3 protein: CATRSWTGERKSNQPQHF. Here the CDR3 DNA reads TGTGCCACCAGGAGCTGGACAGGGGAGAGGAAGAGCAATCAGCCCCAGCATTTT.